Sequencing of this T cell receptor (beta chain) was carried out in a study of early T cells in non-severe SARS-CoV-2 infection. Study-level background: Sequencing input comprised bulk RNA from unsorted whole blood; chain pairing was not available.

In the library, individual cDNA molecules carried attached unique molecular identifiers. TCRdb ran MiXCR on the 5' RACE reads and lists one entry per CDR3 protein. The table lists roughly 33,000 distinct CDR3 sequences, about 5.7% of them singletons. About this clonotype: Its antigen is currently unknown.

The CDR3 spans 14 residues. The J segment lost 6 bases and the V segment lost 8 bases, leaving 9 bases of the junction unmatched. Germline V gives CDR1 SNHLY, CDR2 FYNNEI. Study observations and caveats: The VDJdb matching leaned toward anti-spike CD8 responses and overlooked private and CD4 specificities.

The origin of this receptor is an adult who was a healthcare worker with PCR-confirmed SARS-CoV-2 infection or an uninfected control (not recorded which). Material: whole blood. The chain is built from TRBV2 and TRBJ2-1, with 8 bases matching TRBD2. Here the CDR3 DNA reads TGTGCCAGCGGAGAGGGACTAGAGAGCAATGAGCAGTTCTTC. This codes for CASGEGLESNEQFF.